This T cell receptor beta chain was recovered during a study of T cells in Graves' hyperthyroidism and ophthalmopathy. There were TCR beta CDR3 regions amplified from RNA transcripts. The primer set for the first-round RT-PCR of the TCR CDR3 was HTBI. One entry per CDR3 protein, called by TCRdb with MiXCR from the multiplex PCR reads. The sample comprises approximately 700,000 distinct CDR3 sequences, just under 45% of which are singletons, and more than 7% rests with the top ten. This clonotype was counted at least ten times. This receptor was identified in an adult man with Graves' disease, either hyperthyroidism or ophthalmopathy (not recorded which). Sequencing was done on a sample of peripheral blood or thyroid tissue (not recorded which).

The CDR3 spells CAISGTAPNTGELFF. CDR3 nucleotide sequence: TGTGCCATCAGCGGGACCGCACCGAACACCGGGGAGCTGTTTTTT. The chain carries TRBV10-3 and TRBJ2-2; D possibly matches TRBD1 or TRBD2 (5 bases each). The V gene's germline CDR1 is ENHRY and CDR2 SYGVKD. V dropped 6 bases and J dropped 0 bases, with 11 bases sitting between them. The CDR3 is 15 residues long.